This entry is about one T cell receptor (beta chain). The antigen is unknown. The data were taken from a study of shared clonotypes between healthy human individuals. Overall study results and limits: Exclusively blood specimens were collected; tissue repertoires likely differ.

Nashville, Tennessee was home to all donors, who were Caucasian adults. Libraries were prepared by immunoSEQ multiplex PCR; TCRdb keeps only in-frame clonotypes and omits some of them. Of about 110,000 clones in the sample, 55% to 70% are singletons; the top ten hold about 24%. Germline CDR1 reads MGHDK; CDR2 reads SYGVNS. V lost 4 bases to trimming and J lost 9 bases; unmatched junction nucleotides: 15. The CDR3 covers 16 residues. The sequenced sample was memory CD8+ T cells sorted from blood. The subset was: CD45RO+ cells pooled with CCR7-negative TemRA cells. V and J are TRBV25-1 and TRBJ2-7, with 10 bases that match TRBD1. The receptor comes from a woman under 40 in good health. The CDR3 DNA reads TGTGCCAGCAGTGCCTACCGGACAGGGGGTTTACGCGGGCAGTACTTC. It codes for CASSAYRTGGLRGQYF.